The 8 T cell receptor beta chains listed next were all sequenced from one sample in a study of blood T cell repertoires in COVID-19. Measured with immunoSEQ multiplex PCR; TCRdb has only the in-frame clones, and not every one. This sample has roughly 310,000 clones, with approximately 90% found just once. Sequenced material: peripheral blood. These receptors originate from a woman between 50 and 59 years old with active or convalescent COVID-19.

This sequence joins TRBV28 and TRBJ2-3; 7 bases line up with TRBD1. Trimming at V came to 4 bases and at J to 5 bases, leaving 9 bases not matched to a gene. The CDR3 runs 15 residues. Germline V gene lookup returns CDR1 MDHEN and CDR2 SYDVKM. The CDR3 DNA is TGTGCCAGCAGTTCCCCGGGGACAGTTAGAGATACGCAGTATTTT. This codes for CASSSPGTVRDTQYF.

This chain connects TRBV6-5 to TRBJ2-6, with D perhaps matching TRBD1 (6 bases). V gave up 6 bases and J gave up 11 bases, with 17 bases separating them. Germline values: CDR1 MNHEY, CDR2 SVGAGI. The CDR3 is 14 residues long. The CDR3 loop is CASRGNRVGHVLTF. The CDR3 region has the DNA TGTGCCAGCAGAGGAAACAGGGTCGGCCACGTCCTGACTTTC.

The chain links TRBV28 to TRBJ1-5; 9 bases align to TRBD1. V shed 1 base and J 2 bases; nucleotides not matched to a gene: 3. The CDR3 loop spans 16 amino acids. Germline CDR1 MDHEN, CDR2 SYDVKM. CDR3: CASSLSTGGRNQPQHF. The CDR3 region has the DNA TGTGCCAGCAGTTTATCGACAGGGGGACGCAATCAGCCCCAGCATTTT.

The V and J genes are TRBV7-9 and TRBJ2-4; 7 positions agree with TRBD2. V lost 4 bases to trimming and J lost 2 bases; unmatched junction nucleotides: 2. The CDR3 has 14 amino acids. Germline V gene sequence: CDR1 SEHNR, CDR2 FQNEAQ (reference sequence). CDR3 sequence: CASSSSGSKNIQYF. CDR3 coding DNA: TGTGCCAGCAGCTCTAGCGGTTCCAAAAACATTCAGTACTTC.

V usage is TRBV24-1 and J usage is TRBJ2-5, with TRBD1 identical over 8 bases. CDR1 and CDR2 (germline): KGHDR, SFDVKD. The CDR3 spans 15 residues. J was trimmed by 5 bases and V by 3 bases; bases with no gene match: 7. The CDR3 DNA follows: TGTGCCACCAGTGATGCCGGACAGGGTCGGGAGACCCAGTACTTC. This translates into CATSDAGQGRETQYF.

The chain recombines TRBV2 with TRBJ1-1; the match to TRBD1 covers 8 bases. V lost 6 bases, J lost 4 bases, and 4 bases stayed unmatched. This CDR3 region has 13 residues. Germline V gene data show CDR1 as SNHLY and CDR2 as FYNNEI. The CDR3 here is CASRTGVGTEAFF. CDR3 DNA sequence: TGTGCCAGCAGGACAGGGGTCGGCACTGAAGCTTTCTTT.

The chain combines TRBV28 with TRBJ2-7; TRBD1 matches at 9 bases. The CDR3 contains 14 residues. Germline loops: CDR1 MDHEN, CDR2 SYDVKM. Trimming took 4 bases from V and 0 from J; bases not matched to a gene: 1. The CDR3 DNA reads TGTGCCAGCAGTTCGGGACAGGGCTCCTACGAGCAGTACTTC. It yields the protein CASSSGQGSYEQYF. The variable domain in full, completed from reference TRBV28 and TRBJ2-7, reads DVKVTQSSRYLVKRTGEKVFLECVQDMDHENMFWYRQDPGLGLRLIYFSYDVKMKEKGDIPEGYSVSREKKERFSLILESASTNQTSMYLCASSSGQGSYEQYFGPGTRLTVT.

This clone appeared a single time. The V gene is TRBV6-5, the J gene TRBJ1-1, with 9 bases that match TRBD1. This CDR3 region has 15 residues. J gave up 0 bases and V 6 bases, and 5 bases lay outside the gene matches. The germline CDR1 and CDR2 sequences are MNHEY and SVGAGI. The CDR3 sequence: CASRRQGGMNTEAFF. The CDR3 nucleotides read TGTGCCAGCAGGCGACAGGGGGGTATGAACACTGAAGCTTTCTTT.